The 26 T cell receptor beta chains below were found in one sample sequenced in a study of shared clonotypes between healthy human individuals. Generated by immunoSEQ multiplex PCR, the TCRdb table keeps only in-frame clones and is missing some. The data show about 2.1 million clones, with more than 85% seen just once and approximately 1.7% held by the top ten. CD8 cells classed as naive were CD45RO-negative and positively selected for CCR7, excluding terminally differentiated effector memory CD45RA+ cells. Sequencing was carried out using naive CD8+ T cells from PBMCs. Every receptor here comes from a man aged 18 to 30 in good health. Some clones in this sample may be carry-over from other donors' samples.

The chain uses TRBV19 and TRBJ2-6; tentatively, D is TRBD1 (6 bases). Trimming took off 5 bases at V and 1 base at J, with 18 bases between the two ends. Germline loops: CDR1 LNHDA, CDR2 SQIVND (reference sequence). The CDR3 has 18 residues. CDR3 residues: CASSPAKLTGSGANVLTF. The CDR3 nucleotides read TGTGCCAGTAGTCCCGCGAAACTAACAGGGTCTGGGGCCAACGTCCTGACTTTC.

The genes are TRBV7-2 and TRBJ2-5; D gene ambiguous. V was cut by 0 bases and J by 4 bases, with 9 bases left in between. From germline, CDR1 is SGHTA and CDR2 FQGNSA. The CDR3 covers 14 residues. The CDR3 here is CASSLAGWGETQYF. In DNA, the CDR3 is TGTGCCAGCAGCTTAGCGGGATGGGGAGAGACCCAGTACTTC.

The gene calls are TRBV4-3 and TRBJ1-3; the D is unclear. CDR3 length: 16 residues. Germline lookup yields CDR1 LGHNA and CDR2 YSLEER. V was pared by 0 bases and J by 4 bases, with 13 bases between. CDR3 in DNA: TGCGCCAGCAGCCAAGATGACCCATCGGGGGGAAACACCATATATTTT. Amino acid sequence: CASSQDDPSGGNTIYF.

This clone appeared a single time. The chain joins TRBV6-5 to TRBJ2-7; D is undetermined. The ends were cut back, 0 bases at V and 3 bases at J, with 15 bases in the middle. CDR3 length: 16 residues. Germline-derived CDR1 and CDR2 are MNHEY and SVGAGI. CDR3 region: CASSYSESLGYYEQYF. The CDR3 nucleotides read TGTGCCAGCAGTTACTCGGAGTCCCTTGGGTACTACGAGCAGTACTTC.

The chain joins TRBV19 to TRBJ1-4, with a tentative D call TRBD1 (6 bases). Trimming removed 3 bases from V and 4 bases from J, with 15 bases in between. This CDR3 spans 16 amino acids. The germline V gene encodes CDR1 LNHDA and CDR2 SQIVND (reference sequence). The CDR3 nucleotides are TGTGCCAGTAGTATCGGGCCGGGGGCACTTAATGAAAAACTGTTTTTT. It specifies CASSIGPGALNEKLFF.

This rearrangement joins TRBV6-1 to TRBJ2-1; TRBD2 matches at 8 bases. This CDR3 has 16 amino acids. Losses at the gene ends were 4 bases for V and 8 bases for J; bases not matched to a gene: 13. From germline, CDR1 is MNHNS and CDR2 SASEGT. CDR3 amino acids: CASSGRREGFVDEQFF. The CDR3 bases are TGTGCCAGCAGTGGACGACGGGAGGGCTTTGTAGATGAGCAGTTCTTC.

This chain joins TRBV29-1 and TRBJ2-7, with D possibly called TRBD1 or TRBD2 (6 bases each). The CDR3 has 12 residues. Germline V CDR1 and CDR2: SQVTM, ANQGSEA. V lost 5 bases and J lost 3, with 11 bases in between. The CDR3 DNA reads TGCAGCGTTCGGGGGCCGAACTACGAGCAGTACTTC. Its translation: CSVRGPNYEQYF.

This chain connects TRBV4-1 to TRBJ2-7; D is unclear. This CDR3 is 12 amino acids long. CDR1 and CDR2 from the germline V gene are MGHRA and YSYEKL. Deletions cut 3 bases from V and 5 bases from J, with 8 bases between. The CDR3 reads CASSHLDDEQYF. CDR3 DNA: TGCGCCAGCAGCCACCTAGACGACGAGCAGTACTTC.

J is TRBJ2-7 and V is TRBV28; D call uncertain. Germline CDR1 reads MDHEN; CDR2 reads SYDVKM. CDR3 length: 13 residues. Deletions cut 7 bases from V and 0 bases from J, with 10 bases between. CDR3 amino acids: CASNTPGSYEQYF. The CDR3 nucleotides are TGTGCCAGCAACACACCGGGCTCCTACGAGCAGTACTTC.

The chain is built from TRBV28 and TRBJ2-7, with D possibly called TRBD1 or TRBD2 (6 bases each). The CDR3 extends over 18 amino acids. Germline loops: CDR1 MDHEN, CDR2 SYDVKM. V lost 3 bases and J lost 0, with 21 bases in between. The CDR3 loop reads CASSFNRATGATSYEQYF. As DNA, the CDR3 is TGTGCCAGCAGTTTTAATCGAGCAACGGGGGCCACCTCCTACGAGCAGTACTTC.

The V gene is TRBV27, the J gene TRBJ2-7; TRBD2 agrees at 12 bases. Germline lookup yields CDR1 MNHEY and CDR2 SMNVEV (reference sequence). This CDR3 spans 16 amino acids. The ends lost 3 bases at V and 4 bases at J; junction bases unmatched: 7. CDR3 residues: CASSFLAGGPTYEQYF. The DNA of the CDR3 is TGTGCCAGCAGTTTCCTAGCGGGAGGGCCTACTTACGAGCAGTACTTC.

The V gene is TRBV12-5, the J gene TRBJ1-2; D possibly corresponds to TRBD1 (6 bases). Germline lookup yields CDR1 LGHNT and CDR2 FRNRAP. V was cut by 6 bases and J by 2 bases, with 7 bases left in between. CDR3 length: 12 amino acids. This CDR3 reads CASGDRNYGYTF. The CDR3 coding sequence is TGTGCTAGTGGAGACAGGAACTATGGCTACACCTTC.

The chain carries TRBV28 and TRBJ1-2; 7 bases are a match to TRBD1. Germline CDR1 MDHEN, CDR2 SYDVKM. V was pared by 1 base and J by 2 bases, with 4 bases of the junction left unmatched. The CDR3 has 15 amino acids. The CDR3 nucleotides are TGTGCCAGCAGTTTATTCCTACAGGGGAACTATGGCTACACCTTC. Encoded protein: CASSLFLQGNYGYTF.

This chain links TRBV28 with TRBJ1-5, with D perhaps TRBD1 (5 bases). This CDR3 contains 14 residues. The germline V gene encodes CDR1 MDHEN and CDR2 SYDVKM. The V end lost 6 bases, the J end lost 4 bases, and 13 bases lay between the germline ends. Written as DNA, the CDR3 is TGTGCCAGCAGGCGGGGCCTGGGAAATCAGCCCCAGCATTTT. Translating it yields CASRRGLGNQPQHF. Looking up the rest from reference TRBV28 and TRBJ1-5 gives the full variable domain: DVKVTQSSRYLVKRTGEKVFLECVQDMDHENMFWYRQDPGLGLRLIYFSYDVKMKEKGDIPEGYSVSREKKERFSLILESASTNQTSMYLCASRRGLGNQPQHFGDGTRLSIL.

The V gene is TRBV7-9, the J gene TRBJ2-1, with 8 nucleotides matching TRBD1. V shed 4 bases and J 7 bases; nucleotides not matched to a gene: 6. The CDR3 is made up of 14 amino acids. CDR1 SEHNR and CDR2 FQNEAQ come from the germline V gene (reference sequence). The CDR3 sequence: CASSSRTGSNEQFF. In DNA, the CDR3 is TGTGCCAGCAGCTCCCGGACAGGGTCTAATGAGCAGTTCTTC. The full variable domain, rest sourced from reference TRBV7-9 and TRBJ2-1, is DTGVSQNPRHKITKRGQNVTFRCDPISEHNRLYWYRQTLGQGPEFLTYFQNEAQLEKSRLLSDRFSAERPKGSFSTLEIQRTEQGDSAMYLCASSSRTGSNEQFFGPGTRLTVL.

The chain uses TRBV5-5 and TRBJ1-5, with 7 bases identical to TRBD1. J gave up 2 bases and V 0 bases, and 2 bases lay outside the gene matches. The length of the CDR3 is 15 residues. Germline lookup yields CDR1 SGHKS and CDR2 YYEKEE (reference sequence). CDR3 sequence: CASSLGQGGNQPQHF. The DNA for the CDR3 is TGTGCCAGCAGCTTGGGGCAGGGGGGCAATCAGCCCCAGCATTTT. The variable domain in full, with the rest retrieved from reference TRBV5-5 and TRBJ1-5, is DAGVTQSPTHLIKTRGQQVTLRCSPISGHKSVSWYQQVLGQGPQFIFQYYEKEERGRGNFPDRFSARQFPNYSSELNVNALLLGDSALYLCASSLGQGGNQPQHFGDGTRLSIL.

The chain joins TRBV29-1 to TRBJ2-7; D gene unclear. V was trimmed by 3 bases and J by 1 base, leaving 10 bases between them. There are 13 residues in the CDR3. CDR1 and CDR2 (germline): SQVTM, ANQGSEA. The CDR3 DNA reads TGCAGCGTTGAGGCCAGGAATTCCTACGAGCAGTACTTC. This sequence encodes CSVEARNSYEQYF.

This clone occurred once. This chain uses TRBV6-6 with TRBJ2-6; TRBD2 is a possible D gene (5 bases). This CDR3 region has 16 residues. The germline V gene has CDR1 MNHNY and CDR2 SVGAGI (reference sequence). Trimming took 2 bases from V and 2 from J, leaving 10 bases between them. The CDR3 coding sequence is TGTGCCAGCAGTTACAGGGTCGGGACTGGGGCCAACGTCCTGACTTTC. It codes for CASSYRVGTGANVLTF.

This chain uses TRBV18 with TRBJ2-5; 10 bases match TRBD2. V lost 0 bases and J lost 5; bases outside the gene matches: 9. CDR1 and CDR2 (germline): KGHSH, LQKENI. The CDR3 covers 17 residues. CDR3 loop: CASSPPSLAGVGETQYF. The CDR3 nucleotides read TGTGCCAGCTCACCACCCTCGCTAGCGGGAGTGGGGGAGACCCAGTACTTC.

The V gene is TRBV5-1, the J gene TRBJ1-2; TRBD1 agrees at 7 bases. The CDR3 has 19 amino acids. V was pared by 3 bases and J by 4 bases, with 21 bases of the junction left unmatched. Germline lookup yields CDR1 SGHRS and CDR2 YFSETQ. CDR3 protein: CASSSLRGTEQGSGYGYTF. The CDR3 DNA reads as TGCGCCAGCAGCTCCCTCCGGGGGACAGAGCAGGGGTCTGGCTATGGCTACACCTTC.

Worth noting for this clone: Other DNA sequences in this sample translate to the same CDR3. The chain combines TRBV10-3 with TRBJ2-1; perhaps TRBD1 as D (5 bases). Germline V gene lookup returns CDR1 ENHRY and CDR2 SYGVKD. The germline V and J ends were trimmed by 3 bases and 9 bases, with 6 bases remaining between them. The CDR3 is made up of 11 amino acids. The CDR3 spells CAISEGVEQFF. The CDR3 bases are TGTGCCATCAGTGAAGGGGTTGAGCAGTTCTTC.

The V call is TRBV28, the J call TRBJ2-1; 8 positions match TRBD2. V lost 6 bases and J lost 10; bases outside the gene matches: 14. The length of the CDR3 is 15 residues. The germline gives CDR1 MDHEN, CDR2 SYDVKM. The CDR3 spells CASRRRRAGEGEQFF. CDR3 DNA: TGTGCCAGCAGGCGAAGGAGAGCGGGAGAAGGCGAGCAGTTCTTC.

The CDR3 loop is CASSMGQGATEQYF. In nucleotides, the CDR3 is TGTGCCAGTAGTATGGGACAGGGGGCGACCGAGCAGTACTTC. The chain links TRBV19 to TRBJ2-7; 12 positions match TRBD1. This CDR3 comprises 14 residues. The junction had 3 bases not matched to a gene; V was cut back by 3 bases and J by 6 bases. In germline, CDR1 is LNHDA, CDR2 SQIVND (reference sequence). Variable domain in full (rest from reference TRBV19 and TRBJ2-7): DGGITQSPKYLFRKEGQNVTLSCEQNLNHDAMYWYRQDPGQGLRLIYYSQIVNDFQKGDIAEGYSVSREKKESFPLTVTSAQKNPTAFYLCASSMGQGATEQYFGPGTRLTVT.

The chain has TRBV5-8 and TRBJ2-7, with TRBD1 as a possible D gene (6 bases). The germline CDR1 and CDR2 sequences are SGHTS and YDEGEE. The V end was cut by 3 bases, the J end by 5 bases, with 12 bases between. This CDR3 region has 13 residues. The CDR3: CASSSRQVHEQYF. CDR3 nucleotide sequence: TGTGCCAGCAGCTCCCGACAGGTCCACGAGCAGTACTTC.

The chain combines TRBV6-6 with TRBJ1-2; no clear D. This CDR3 has 16 residues. Trimming removed 6 bases at V and 4 bases at J, with 21 bases between. CDR1 and CDR2 from the germline V gene are MNHNY and SVGAGI (reference sequence). The CDR3 sequence is CASSLPPEGDLYGYTF. The CDR3 DNA is TGTGCCAGCAGCCTCCCCCCGGAGGGAGATCTCTATGGCTACACCTTC.

This clone was detected only once. This chain joins TRBV27 and TRBJ2-3; 7 nucleotides agree with TRBD2. The V and J ends lost 6 bases and 6 bases, in that order; junction bases with no gene match: 9. CDR1 is MNHEY and CDR2 is SMNVEV in the germline V gene (reference sequence). The CDR3 runs to 14 residues. The CDR3 nucleotides are TGTGCCAGCAGGGATAGACTAGCATTGGATACGCAGTATTTT. Translation gives CASRDRLALDTQYF.